This TCR beta chain was sequenced for a study of shared clonotypes between healthy human individuals. Study observations and caveats: Rarefaction exposed incomplete sorted-subset sequencing despite large depth.

Germline assignment: CDR1 KGHSH and CDR2 LQKENI. The CDR3 is 13 residues long. V lost 4 bases and J lost 3, with 9 bases in between. Comments on this clone: Its target is unknown. The same CDR3 also results from other DNA sequences found in this sample.

Investigators spread the genomic DNA of each subset evenly over several immunoSEQ plates. Assay: immunoSEQ multiplex PCR; the TCRdb copy retains only in-frame clones and omits some. This table holds 2 million to 2.5 million clones, about 94% found once. This clonotype was obtained from a man between 18 and 35 years old in good health. The sequencing input was naive CD4+ T cells sorted from blood. This sample's subset: CD45RA+ positively selected. The V and J genes are TRBV18 and TRBJ2-5; a weak D match, TRBD1 (6 bases). CDR3 sequence (DNA): TGTGCCAGCTCACGAGGACAGAAAGAGACCCAGTACTTC. Its translation: CASSRGQKETQYF. The full variable domain, in which reference TRBV18 and TRBJ2-5 provide the parts outside the CDR3, is NAGVMQNPRHLVRRRGQEARLRCSPMKGHSHVYWYRQLPEEGLKFMVYLQKENIIDESGMPKERFSAEFPKEGPSILRIQQVVRGDSAAYFCASSRGQKETQYFGPGTRLLVL.